This T cell receptor (beta chain) was captured by sequencing in a study of Graves' ophthalmopathy and Graves' hyperthyroidism. CDR1 is MNHEY and CDR2 is SMNVEV in the germline V gene (reference sequence). V shed 4 bases and J 4 bases; nucleotides not matched to a gene: 6. The CDR3 has 14 residues. Each diagnosis was determined on the basis of clinical symptoms, serum thyroxine, TRAb, thyroid ultrasound and orbital computed tomography. Researchers took RNA transcripts and amplified TCR beta CDR3 regions from them. After a first-round RT-PCR with HTBI primers, a second-round multiplex PCR was run. Via MiXCR, TCRdb re-called the multiplex PCR reads, giving one row per CDR3 protein. The table has approximately 210,000 distinct CDR3 sequences, roughly a fifth seen once.

Sequencing input: peripheral blood. The rearrangement joins TRBV27 to TRBJ2-5; 7 bases line up with TRBD2. This TCR was sampled from a woman aged 50 to 60 with Graves' ophthalmopathy. Here the CDR3 reads CASSYSSSGETQYF. The CDR3 bases are TGTGCCAGCAGTTACTCGTCTAGCGGAGAGACCCAGTACTTC.